The sequence of this T cell receptor (beta chain) was determined in a study of cytomegalovirus exposure and HLA in healthy donors. PCR was performed using 60 Vbeta and 13 Jbeta primers. As originally analysed: There were some 87 million unique TCR beta chains by a later count, and 8.5 million to 14 million of them were shared. The assay was immunoSEQ multiplex PCR, and TCRdb's table has in-frame clones only and misses some. The DNA gave D and trimming, while V, J and clone size come from that table. The table lists 150,000 to 200,000 clones, around 80% of them singletons. As to this clone: Its antigen is not known.

Study observations and caveats: Analyses of presence and absence presupposed an approximately uniform sequencing depth across donors. Reports described diagnosis of cytomegalovirus status by the classifier as highly specific and sensitive. Later work showed greater clonal expansion in HLA-associated TCR beta chains than in equally common others.

This CDR3 is built from 13 residues. Trimming pared 5 bases from V and 5 bases from J, leaving 11 bases between. Germline V CDR1 and CDR2: SGHTA, FQGNSA. Sequenced: PBMCs. The TCR comes from a woman in her fifties or sixties in good health and CMV-seropositive. The V gene is TRBV7-2, the J gene TRBJ2-3; D perhaps matches TRBD1 (6 bases). In nucleotides, the CDR3 is TGTGCCAGCAGCCCCAACAGGGAAGATACGCAGTATTTT. Protein product: CASSPNREDTQYF.